The clone carrying this T cell receptor (beta chain) has a single count. Its antigen remains unidentified. This CDR3 is also generated by other DNA sequences in the sample. Clones were read by immunoSEQ multiplex PCR, and TCRdb kept only the in-frame ones, dropping some. The sample shows fewer than 2.5 million clones, approximately 94% of them seen only once. This entry belongs to a study of shared clonotypes between healthy human individuals. Study conclusions and caveats: Compared with clonotypes that all four donors shared, non-shared clonotypes had lower generation probabilities. It was expected that sequencing depth would affect clonotype sharing among donors. Rarefaction showed that sequencing of sorted subsets was incomplete (despite large depth). Genetic and exposure-history diversity was limited by the small donor number.

The sample was naive CD4+ T cells from PBMCs. The subset was: CD45RA+ positively selected. This sequence originates from a man aged 18 to 29 in good health. Some clones in this sample may be carry-over from other donors' samples.

CDR3 nucleotide sequence: TGCGCCAGCAGCCTACAGGGGGCTGATAATGAAAAACTGTTTTTT. Amino acids: CASSLQGADNEKLFF. This chain joins TRBV5-1 and TRBJ1-4, with TRBD1 matching over 9 bases. V trimming: 4 bases; J trimming: 4 bases; junction bases outside the gene matches: 5. The CDR3 consists of 15 residues. Germline CDR1 is SGHRS and CDR2 is YFSETQ.